This is a list of T cell receptor beta chains from one sample in a study of response to subunit inactivated influenza vaccine. TCRdb analysed the RT-PCR reads with MiXCR anew, one entry per CDR3 protein. Among approximately 520,000 distinct CDR3 sequences listed, 25% were seen once. Sequenced here: CD4+ T cells sorted from PBMCs, sampled roughly 5 days after vaccination. All receptors derive from a man aged 50 or older who received an inactivated influenza vaccine. Both conserved end residues are part of each CDR3. D genes are given only for firm matches. Size tells how often a clone was seen (once, few, many) or the class of an expanded clone, and some rows leave it out.

TRBV27,TRBJ1-5,once,TRBD1,CASRRDSSNQPQHF,TGTGCCAGCAGACGGGACAGTAGCAATCAGCCCCAGCATTTT
TRBV7-9,TRBJ1-2,.,.,CASSSPGPAYGYTF,TGTGCCAGCAGCTCACCGGGACCTGCATATGGCTACACCTTC
TRBV5-6,TRBJ1-3,.,.,CASSLFRGPDSGNTIYF,TGTGCCAGCAGCTTGTTCCGGGGGCCAGACTCTGGAAACACCATATATTTT
TRBV20-1,TRBJ1-6,.,.,CSARDLGGESPLHF,TGCAGTGCTAGAGATTTGGGGGGGGAGTCACCCCTCCACTTT
TRBV6-5,TRBJ2-1,.,TRBD2,CASSYKRGGVYNEQFF,TGTGCCAGCAGTTACAAGCGGGGGGGGGTTTACAATGAGCAGTTCTTC
TRBV12-3/TRBV12-4,TRBJ2-1,few,.,CASSPRIGGEQFF,TGTGCCAGCAGCCCGCGCATAGGGGGTGAGCAGTTCTTC
TRBV20-1,TRBJ2-2,.,TRBD2,CSATSSRGGLNTGELFF,TGCAGTGCTACCTCGTCCCGGGGGGGCCTGAACACCGGGGAGCTGTTTTTT
TRBV20-1,TRBJ2-3,many,.,CSASRDTQYF,TGCAGTGCTAGCAGAGATACGCAGTATTTT
TRBV15,TRBJ1-4,.,TRBD1,CPTSRLQGANEKLFF,TGTCCCACCAGCAGACTACAGGGGGCCAATGAAAAACTGTTTTTT
TRBV20-1,TRBJ2-1,few,.,CSARDPQLVIYNEQFF,TGCAGTGCTAGAGATCCCCAACTAGTAATCTACAATGAGCAGTTCTTC
TRBV12-3/TRBV12-4,TRBJ2-1,.,.,CASSVGSWRRGEQFF,TGTGCCAGCAGTGTAGGGTCCTGGCGACGGGGTGAGCAGTTCTTC
TRBV6-5,TRBJ1-1,few,.,CASSYVGRGTEAFF,TGTGCCAGCAGTTACGTAGGGAGAGGCACTGAAGCTTTCTTT
TRBV6-1,TRBJ2-2,few,TRBD1,CASSPPGGQGNTGELFF,TGTGCCAGCAGTCCCCCCGGGGGACAGGGGAACACCGGGGAGCTGTTTTTT
TRBV9,TRBJ2-5,.,TRBD2,CASSVASGGPGETQYF,TGTGCCAGCAGCGTAGCCTCGGGAGGGCCGGGAGAGACCCAGTACTTC
TRBV29-1,TRBJ2-2,few,.,CSVRSPATGELFF,TGCAGCGTCCGGTCTCCTGCGACCGGGGAGCTGTTTTTT
TRBV20-1,TRBJ2-6,.,TRBD1,CSAIGQGAISGANVLTF,TGCAGTGCTATCGGACAGGGGGCAATTTCTGGGGCCAACGTCCTGACTTTC
TRBV6-1,TRBJ1-1,.,.,CASSEGWGAGTEAFF,TGTGCCAGCAGTGAAGGGTGGGGTGCAGGGACTGAAGCTTTCTTT
TRBV9,TRBJ2-1,many,.,CASSNLLGHEQFF,TGTGCCAGCAGTAATTTGCTGGGCCATGAGCAGTTCTTC
TRBV12-3/TRBV12-4,TRBJ1-5,.,TRBD1,CASRPTGGRDQPQHF,TGTGCCAGCAGACCAACAGGGGGCAGGGATCAGCCCCAGCATTTT
TRBV7-6,TRBJ2-1,.,.,CASSPARGSGGNEQFF,TGTGCCAGCAGCCCAGCGCGGGGCTCCGGGGGCAATGAGCAGTTCTTC
TRBV12-3/TRBV12-4,TRBJ1-6,.,.,CASRGLGSVNSPLHF,TGTGCCAGCAGGGGACTCGGCAGTGTGAATTCACCCCTCCACTTT
TRBV29-1,TRBJ2-3,few,.,CSVEQPTGRYTDTQYF,TGCAGCGTCGAACAACCGACAGGTCGCTACACAGATACGCAGTATTTT
TRBV6-2/TRBV6-3,TRBJ2-1,.,TRBD1,CASSDTRGGQYNEQFF,TGTGCCAGCAGTGATACGAGAGGGGGCCAGTATAATGAGCAGTTCTTC
TRBV9,TRBJ2-1,.,.,CASSVDGNEQFF,TGTGCCAGCAGCGTAGACGGCAATGAGCAGTTCTTC
TRBV24-1,TRBJ2-5,once,.,CATSDSLQTVAQYF,TGTGCCACCAGTGATTCGCTACAGACGGTGGCCCAGTACTTC
TRBV7-9,TRBJ2-1,.,.,CASPRGGYWTPEQFF,TGTGCCAGCCCTAGAGGGGGATACTGGACTCCTGAGCAGTTCTTC
TRBV5-1,TRBJ2-5,many,TRBD2,CASSVGTNQETQYF,TGCGCCAGCAGCGTGGGGACTAACCAAGAGACCCAGTACTTC
TRBV4-3,TRBJ2-2,few,.,CASSQVPRLVPRRELFF,TGCGCCAGCAGCCAAGTGCCTAGACTAGTCCCTCGGCGGGAGCTGTTTTTT
TRBV28,TRBJ2-5,few,.,CASSLRPQYF,TGTGCCAGCAGTCTGCGTCCCCAGTACTTC
TRBV6-2/TRBV6-3,TRBJ2-1,.,.,CASTATGGAANEQFF,TGTGCCAGCACCGCTACCGGGGGAGCGGCCAATGAGCAGTTCTTC
TRBV5-1,TRBJ2-5,.,.,CASSLEGTQETQYF,TGCGCCAGCAGCTTGGAGGGCACTCAAGAGACCCAGTACTTC
TRBV5-5,TRBJ2-7,.,TRBD1,CASSLVQGVVDEQYF,TGTGCCAGCAGCTTGGTGCAGGGGGTGGTTGATGAGCAGTACTTC
TRBV6-2/TRBV6-3,TRBJ2-1,few,.,CASSLQGGEQFF,TGTGCCAGCAGTTTACAGGGCGGGGAGCAGTTCTTC
TRBV11-2,TRBJ2-5,.,.,CASSLVTGWWETSETQYF,TGTGCCAGCAGCTTAGTAACGGGTTGGTGGGAGACATCAGAGACCCAGTACTTC
TRBV5-1,TRBJ2-3,few,.,CASSPVGNADTQYF,TGCGCCAGCAGCCCTGTCGGGAATGCAGATACGCAGTATTTT
TRBV5-1,TRBJ2-1,few,.,CASSVAGQRNNEQFF,TGCGCCAGCAGCGTGGCGGGACAGCGTAACAATGAGCAGTTCTTC
TRBV29-1,TRBJ1-2,few,.,CSGAGIYGYTF,TGCAGCGGCGCCGGGATCTATGGCTACACCTTC
TRBV7-9,TRBJ2-3,.,TRBD1,CASSSGQGWDTDTQYF,TGTGCCAGCAGCTCCGGACAGGGATGGGACACAGATACGCAGTATTTT
TRBV7-2,TRBJ2-7,.,TRBD2,CASSHSSLAGSVEQYF,TGTGCCAGCAGCCACTCGTCGCTAGCGGGGTCTGTAGAGCAGTACTTC
TRBV20-1,TRBJ2-6,.,.,CSAPRAGLGANVLTF,TGCAGTGCTCCCCGAGCAGGGCTTGGGGCCAACGTCCTGACTTTC
TRBV25-1,TRBJ2-1,few,TRBD2,CASSPLAGVRNEQFF,TGTGCCAGCAGTCCCCTAGCGGGAGTTCGCAATGAGCAGTTCTTC
TRBV7-2,TRBJ2-5,.,.,CASSLAGIETQYF,TGTGCCAGCAGCTTAGCAGGGATAGAGACCCAGTACTTC
TRBV7-2,TRBJ2-2,few,.,CASSLFGGHLTGELFF,TGTGCCAGCAGCTTATTCGGGGGACACCTCACCGGGGAGCTGTTTTTT
TRBV5-1,TRBJ1-2,few,TRBD1,CASSWRGRQGASHYGYTF,TGCGCCAGCAGCTGGAGGGGACGACAGGGGGCAAGTCACTATGGCTACACCTTC
TRBV20-1,TRBJ2-3,.,TRBD2,CSATIPGGGPADTQYF,TGCAGTGCTACTATCCCCGGCGGGGGGCCCGCAGATACGCAGTATTTT
TRBV27,TRBJ2-2,.,.,CASSLMRFGAGELFF,TGTGCCAGCAGTCTTATGCGGTTTGGGGCCGGGGAGCTGTTTTTT